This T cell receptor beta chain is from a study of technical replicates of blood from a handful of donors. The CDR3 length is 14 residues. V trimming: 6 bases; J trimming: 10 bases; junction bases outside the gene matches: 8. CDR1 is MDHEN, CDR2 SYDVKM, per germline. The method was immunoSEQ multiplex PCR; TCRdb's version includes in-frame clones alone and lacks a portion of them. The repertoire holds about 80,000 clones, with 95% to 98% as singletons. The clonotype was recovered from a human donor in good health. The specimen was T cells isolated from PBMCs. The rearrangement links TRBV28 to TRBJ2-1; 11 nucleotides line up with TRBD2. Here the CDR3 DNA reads TGTGCCAGCAGACCTAGCGGGAGGTCAGGGGAGCAGTTCTTC. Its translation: CASRPSGRSGEQFF. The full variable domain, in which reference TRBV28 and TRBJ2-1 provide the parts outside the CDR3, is DVKVTQSSRYLVKRTGEKVFLECVQDMDHENMFWYRQDPGLGLRLIYFSYDVKMKEKGDIPEGYSVSREKKERFSLILESASTNQTSMYLCASRPSGRSGEQFFGPGTRLTVL.